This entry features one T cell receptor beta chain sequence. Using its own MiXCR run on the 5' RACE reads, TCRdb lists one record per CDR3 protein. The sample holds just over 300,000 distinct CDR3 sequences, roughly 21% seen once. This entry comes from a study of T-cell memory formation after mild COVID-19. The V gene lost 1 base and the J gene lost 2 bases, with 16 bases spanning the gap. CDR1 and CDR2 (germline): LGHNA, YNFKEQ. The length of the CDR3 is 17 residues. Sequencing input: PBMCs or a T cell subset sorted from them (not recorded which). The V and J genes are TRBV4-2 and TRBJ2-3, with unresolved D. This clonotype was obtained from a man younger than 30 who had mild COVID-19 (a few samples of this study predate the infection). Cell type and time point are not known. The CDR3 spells CASSQAISAGYTDTQYF. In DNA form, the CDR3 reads TGTGCCAGCAGCCAAGCTATTTCCGCAGGATACACAGATACGCAGTATTTT.